The 22 T cell receptor beta chains below all came from one sample that was sequenced in a study of a mutant IDH1 vaccine in newly diagnosed glioma. Time point noted: week 35, safety follow-up. A single vaccine dose contained 300 ug of mutant IDH1 20-mer peptide, and topical imiquimod was used with it. Using immunoSEQ multiplex PCR, the repertoire was profiled, and TCRdb retains in-frame clones only, with some absent. The repertoire holds 60,000 to 75,000 clones, with more than 75% as singletons. Their cognate antigens are unknown. Material: PBMCs, obtained from a glioma patient whose treatment included an IDH1 peptide vaccine. These receptors came from a man aged 25 to 40 with glioma.

The chain has TRBV5-1 and TRBJ2-5, with no clear D. Trimming removed 4 bases at V and 2 bases at J, with 6 bases between. The CDR3 spans 12 residues. Germline V CDR1 and CDR2: SGHRS, YFSETQ. DNA for the CDR3: TGCGCCAGCAGCCCTGGGCAAGAGACCCAGTACTTC. It is translated as CASSPGQETQYF.

The rearrangement links TRBV7-2 to TRBJ1-3; D is perhaps TRBD1 (6 bases). CDR1 and CDR2 from the germline V gene are SGHTA and FQGNSA. The CDR3 is made up of 15 amino acids. Trimming took off 5 bases at V and 4 bases at J, with 15 bases between the two ends. CDR3 sequence (DNA): TGTGCCAGCAGCCCCGGCGCGAGGGGGGGAAACACCATATATTTT. Translated: CASSPGARGGNTIYF.

The chain recombines TRBV4-2 with TRBJ2-2; D perhaps matches TRBD2 (6 bases). This CDR3 has 18 residues. From germline, CDR1 is LGHNA and CDR2 YNFKEQ. Trimming shortened V by 3 bases and J by 5 bases, and 22 bases separated the two germline ends. CDR3 sequence: CASSHQSGGSGETGELFF. In DNA, the CDR3 is TGTGCCAGCAGCCATCAATCTGGGGGGTCTGGAGAGACCGGGGAGCTGTTTTTT.

The chain recombines TRBV19 with TRBJ2-1, with D possibly TRBD2 on 5 matching bases. The V gene lost 5 bases and the J gene lost 4 bases, with 9 bases spanning the gap. CDR3 length: 13 residues. Germline values: CDR1 LNHDA, CDR2 SQIVND (reference sequence). CDR3 sequence (DNA): TGTGCCAGTAGTGACGGGGAGTACAATGAGCAGTTCTTC. Its protein product is CASSDGEYNEQFF.

The chain has TRBV5-6 and TRBJ2-5; maybe TRBD2 (5 bases). The last part of the DNA fits TRBJ2-7 better; the J call may be wrong. This CDR3 contains 13 residues. The germline gives CDR1 SGHDT, CDR2 YYEEEE. The CDR3 loop reads CASSRGVPYEQYF. The CDR3 region has the DNA TGTGCCAGCAGCCGGGGTGTCCCCTACGAGCAGTACTTC.

The rearrangement uses TRBV27 and TRBJ1-2; 7 bases are a match to TRBD1. CDR1 is MNHEY and CDR2 is SMNVEV in the germline V gene (reference sequence). V shed 2 bases and J 3 bases; nucleotides not matched to a gene: 6. There are 15 residues in the CDR3. The CDR3 protein is CASSLHRTGHYGYTF. The CDR3 DNA is TGTGCCAGCAGTTTACACCGGACAGGCCACTATGGCTACACCTTC.

This chain uses TRBV10-3 with TRBJ2-5; 9 positions match TRBD2. The J call is in doubt because the DNA end fits TRBJ2-7 better. The germline gives CDR1 ENHRY, CDR2 SYGVKD. CDR3 length: 13 residues. The DNA for the CDR3 is TGTGCCACGCGGGCGGGAGGGCCCTACGAGCAGTACTTC. Amino acid sequence: CATRAGGPYEQYF.

This chain uses TRBV9 with TRBJ2-5, with D perhaps being TRBD1 or TRBD2 (5 bases each). Matching the DNA end better, TRBJ2-7 makes the J call doubtful. Germline-derived CDR1 and CDR2 are SGDLS and YYNGEE. The CDR3 covers 14 residues. The CDR3 DNA reads as TGTGCCAGCAGCGTCTCTTGGGGGTCCTACGAGCAGTACTTC. Its protein product is CASSVSWGSYEQYF.

In this sample, this clone turned up once. The V call is TRBV15, the J call TRBJ1-2; 7 nucleotides line up with TRBD1. V trimming: 0 bases; J trimming: 6 bases; junction bases outside the gene matches: 1. This CDR3 region has 13 residues. Looked up from germline, CDR1 is LNHNV and CDR2 is YYDKDF (reference sequence). The DNA for the CDR3 is TGTGCCACCAGCAGAGACAGGGGGGATGGCTACACCTTC. It specifies CATSRDRGDGYTF.

The chain recombines TRBV6-1 with TRBJ1-4, with D unresolved. V lost 0 bases and J 6 bases, leaving 8 bases between the germline ends. The CDR3 contains 14 residues. Germline CDR1 MNHNS, CDR2 SASEGT. The CDR3 DNA reads as TGTGCCAGCAGTGAAGCCGCGGGTGATGAAAAACTGTTTTTT. This gives the protein CASSEAAGDEKLFF.

The chain couples TRBV7-2 to TRBJ2-6; D is possibly TRBD1 or TRBD2 (6 bases each). The CDR3 runs 14 residues. Germline V gene data show CDR1 as SGHTA and CDR2 as FQGNSA. The V end was cut by 5 bases, the J end by 2 bases, with 7 bases between. The CDR3 DNA follows: TGTGCCAGCAGCCGGGGGCCTGGGGCCAACGTCCTGACTTTC. Amino acid sequence: CASSRGPGANVLTF.

This clone has just a few counts. The gene calls are TRBV5-8 and TRBJ1-5; D is uncertain. Germline CDR1 and CDR2: SGHTS and YDEGEE. This CDR3 is 12 amino acids long. V lost 0 bases and J lost 5, with 3 bases in between. Here the CDR3 DNA reads TGTGCCAGCAGCTTGGAGGATCAGCCCCAGCATTTT. Translation: CASSLEDQPQHF. Drawing the rest from reference TRBV5-8 and TRBJ1-5, the complete variable domain is EAGVTQSPTHLIKTRGQQATLRCSPISGHTSVYWYQQALGLGLQFLLWYDEGEERNRGNFPPRFSGRQFPNYSSELNVNALELEDSALYLCASSLEDQPQHFGDGTRLSIL.

This chain uses TRBV27 with TRBJ2-3; D is tentatively TRBD1 or TRBD2 (5 bases each). Deletions cut 2 bases from V and 4 bases from J, with 10 bases between. Per germline, CDR1 MNHEY and CDR2 SMNVEV (reference sequence). CDR3 length: 14 amino acids. CDR3 loop: CASSLKGDPDTQYF. CDR3 bases: TGTGCCAGCAGTTTAAAAGGGGACCCAGATACGCAGTATTTT.

This clone was seen only once. The chain combines TRBV6-5 with TRBJ2-2, with 7 bases lining up with TRBD2. This CDR3 comprises 15 residues. CDR1 MNHEY and CDR2 SVGAGI come from the germline V gene. The V and J ends lost 1 base and 6 bases, in that order; junction bases with no gene match: 5. The CDR3 spells CASSYWGLSAGELFF. In DNA, the CDR3 is TGTGCCAGCAGTTACTGGGGACTAAGCGCCGGGGAGCTGTTTTTT.

As DNA, the CDR3 is TGTGCCAGCAGTAGGACCGCCAATCAGCCCCAGCATTTT. Amino acids: CASSRTANQPQHF. The chain is built from TRBV6-6 and TRBJ1-5; D not certain. Germline loops: CDR1 MNHNY, CDR2 SVGAGI (reference sequence). This CDR3 spans 13 amino acids. The V end was cut by 5 bases, the J end by 3 bases, with 8 bases between.

The V and J genes are TRBV9 and TRBJ1-2; D not resolved. CDR3 length: 14 residues. In germline, CDR1 is SGDLS, CDR2 YYNGEE. V lost 4 bases, J lost 4 bases, and 14 bases lay in between. The CDR3 nucleotides read TGTGCCAGCAGCCCCTCGAGGTTTGGCTATGGCTACACCTTC. Its translation is CASSPSRFGYGYTF.

The J gene is TRBJ2-1, the V gene TRBV2, with TRBD2 as a possible D gene (5 bases). Germline-derived CDR1 and CDR2 are SNHLY and FYNNEI. The CDR3 consists of 15 residues. Trimming removed 5 bases from V and 9 bases from J, with 20 bases in between. In nucleotides, the CDR3 is TGTGCCAGCAGTTTGGGCACGGGATACAGTTCTGAGCAGTTCTTC. Translating gives CASSLGTGYSSEQFF.

The gene calls are TRBV2 and TRBJ1-5; 9 bases match TRBD1. After removal of 8 bases from V and 10 bases from J, the junction contained 15 bases not matched to a gene. CDR3 size: 15 residues. In germline, CDR1 is SNHLY, CDR2 FYNNEI. CDR3 DNA sequence: TGTGCCAGCGGAGGGTTCTCCGGGACAGGGAGTCCCCAGCATTTT. Translation gives CASGGFSGTGSPQHF.

The chain combines TRBV6-6 with TRBJ1-3; D not resolved. From germline, CDR1 is MNHNY and CDR2 SVGAGI (reference sequence). The CDR3 loop spans 15 amino acids. The ends were cut back, 2 bases at V and 4 bases at J, with 12 bases in the middle. CDR3 DNA sequence: TGTGCCAGCAGTTACAGGGAGCCAAGGGGAAACACCATATATTTT. This gives the protein CASSYREPRGNTIYF.

The rearrangement uses TRBV28 and TRBJ1-2, with 8 bases fitting TRBD1. The CDR3 contains 15 residues. Losses at the gene ends were 4 bases for V and 0 bases for J; bases not matched to a gene: 4. Germline V CDR1 and CDR2: MDHEN, SYDVKM. This chain's CDR3 is CASSWGQDPNYGYTF. In nucleotides, the CDR3 is TGTGCCAGCAGTTGGGGACAGGATCCTAACTATGGCTACACCTTC.

The chain combines TRBV7-9 with TRBJ1-1; D remains unclear. CDR3 length equals 14 residues. Trimming removed 2 bases at V and 1 base at J, with 8 bases between. Germline V gene data show CDR1 as SEHNR and CDR2 as FQNEAQ (reference sequence). CDR3: CASSLNDGNTEAFF. The CDR3 DNA is TGTGCCAGCAGCTTAAACGACGGGAACACTGAAGCTTTCTTT.

This chain connects TRBV6-6 to TRBJ2-5, with 8 bases fitting TRBD1. The germline V gene has CDR1 MNHNY and CDR2 SVGAGI (reference sequence). Trimming at V came to 5 bases and at J to 3 bases, leaving 2 bases not matched to a gene. This CDR3 contains 13 residues. DNA of the CDR3: TGTGCCAGCAGTCAGACAGGGGAAGAGACCCAGTACTTC. Residues: CASSQTGEETQYF.